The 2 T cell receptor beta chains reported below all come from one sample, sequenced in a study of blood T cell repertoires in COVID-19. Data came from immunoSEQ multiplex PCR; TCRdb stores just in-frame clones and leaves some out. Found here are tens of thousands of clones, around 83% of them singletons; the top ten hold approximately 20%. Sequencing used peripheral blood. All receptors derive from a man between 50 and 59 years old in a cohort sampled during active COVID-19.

The CDR3 reads CSASQILSYLGTGLSLYGYTF. In DNA, the CDR3 is TGCAGTGCTAGTCAGATTCTAAGTTACCTCGGGACAGGTCTCTCTCTGTATGGCTACACCTTC. This chain joins TRBV20-1 and TRBJ1-2; 8 positions agree with TRBD1. Germline-derived CDR1 and CDR2 are DFQATT and SNEGSKA (reference sequence). This CDR3 spans 21 amino acids. Losses at the gene ends were 3 bases for V and 5 bases for J; bases not matched to a gene: 29.

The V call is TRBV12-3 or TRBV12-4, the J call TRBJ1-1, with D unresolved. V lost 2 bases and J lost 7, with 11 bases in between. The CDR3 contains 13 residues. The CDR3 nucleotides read TGTGCCAGCAGTTTATGGACGGGAAATGAAGCTTTCTTT. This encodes CASSLWTGNEAFF.